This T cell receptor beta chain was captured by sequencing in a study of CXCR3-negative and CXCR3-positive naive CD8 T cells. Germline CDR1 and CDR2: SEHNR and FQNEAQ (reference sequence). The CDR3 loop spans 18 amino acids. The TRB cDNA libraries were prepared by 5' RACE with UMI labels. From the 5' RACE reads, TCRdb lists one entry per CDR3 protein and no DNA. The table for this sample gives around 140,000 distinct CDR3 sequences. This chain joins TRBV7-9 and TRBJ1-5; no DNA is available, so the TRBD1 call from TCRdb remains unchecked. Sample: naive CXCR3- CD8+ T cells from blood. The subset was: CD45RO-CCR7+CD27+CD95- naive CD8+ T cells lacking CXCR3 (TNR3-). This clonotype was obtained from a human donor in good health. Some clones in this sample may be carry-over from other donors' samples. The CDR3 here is CASSLGPRTENSNQPQHF. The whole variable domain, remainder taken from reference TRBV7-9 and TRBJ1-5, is DTGVSQNPRHKITKRGQNVTFRCDPISEHNRLYWYRQTLGQGPEFLTYFQNEAQLEKSRLLSDRFSAERPKGSFSTLEIQRTEQGDSAMYLCASSLGPRTENSNQPQHFGDGTRLSIL.